Reported below is one T cell receptor (beta chain). The data stem from a study of blood T cell repertoires in COVID-19. Methods used by the authors: For nucleated cells, counts were estimated from reference gene primer amplification. Libraries were prepared by immunoSEQ multiplex PCR; TCRdb keeps only in-frame clonotypes and omits some of them. D and trimming were read from the DNA, whereas the V and J calls and clone size are those reported in that table. The data show about 210,000 clones, around 83% seen once. The germline V and J ends were trimmed by 1 base and 0 bases, with 15 bases remaining between them. The CDR3 totals 17 residues. Germline CDR1 is MDHEN and CDR2 is SYDVKM.

The sequencing sample was made of peripheral blood. J is TRBJ1-2 and V is TRBV28; the D gene is possibly TRBD1 (5 bases). The receptor comes from a man in his fifties with active or convalescent COVID-19. This chain's CDR3 is CASSLLGGDGTNYGYTF. The CDR3, as DNA: TGTGCCAGCAGTTTATTGGGGGGGGACGGTACTAACTATGGCTACACCTTC.